This TCR beta chain derives from a study of immune heterogeneity within non-small cell lung tumors (dated by TCRdb to the late 2010s). Regarding the study in general: By histology, several squamous cell carcinomas, over eight non-squamous carcinomas and 1 tumor not otherwise specified were included. Whole-exome sequencing, RNA-seq and TCR beta repertoire sequencing were combined for multiple spatially distinct regions from each NSCLC tumor so that intratumoral immune heterogeneity could be examined. TCR repertoire analysis included 57 tumor loci from about 15 patients, whereas transcriptome data included only about 43 loci from eleven to twelve patients. Neoantigen binding to each patient's HLA alleles was predicted with netMHCpan-3.0 for mutant peptides of 8 to 11 amino acids.

This clonotype was observed many times. The antigen it recognizes is unknown. Base-call qualities are not available, and no considerably larger clone is one nucleotide away. What the work shows at the level of the full study, not this receptor alone: Within a given patient, the same dominant CDR3B clonotypes showed up repeatedly across loci, although different tumor locations also carried unique high-frequency clones. Local T-cell repertoire clonality showed a statistically significant but moderate positive correlation with local tumor mutational burden (R roughly 0.35). High-frequency TCR beta clonotypes were found to be largely distinct between individual patients.

The TCR beta CDR3 region was amplified with a multiplex PCR system, in which a first round of approximately 11 cycles was run using 32 V-gene forward and 13 J-gene reverse primers. The first PCR round was done with a QIAGEN Multiplex PCR Kit, and the primer sequences were filed in Chinese patent CN105087789A. In a second PCR round, Illumina universal primers were added with the Phusion High-Fidelity PCR Kit. The TCR libraries underwent paired-end sequencing with a read length of 151 bp on the Illumina HiSeq X Ten platform. Per the authors' processing: Cutadapt was used to discard reads without multiplex PCR primers, PEAR merged the read pairs, and MiXCR with default settings called the CDR3 regions. Repertoire diversity used Shannon entropy, and clonality was computed as one minus Shannon entropy divided by ln of productive unique sequence count. Dominant or high-frequency T-cell clones were defined as clonotypes at frequencies of at least 0.5%. TCRdb trimmed public reads at Q25 via fastp, called clones via MiXCR and kept in-frame beta chains. Rows matching on CDR3 protein sequence are summarized as one entry with the most common DNA and genes. These V and J calls derive from TCRdb rather than the authors' analysis. This sample has 20,000 to 25,000 distinct CDR3 sequences in its table, and around 27% of those were observed once. The ten most abundant clones make up around 4.5% of the sample.

V loses 10 bases of germline sequence and J loses 0 bases, and the interval between the two ends is 10 bases. The CDR3 measures 13 amino acids from cysteine to phenylalanine. The CDR3 DNA has 39 bases and is translated from base 1. Genomic DNA was extracted from bulk tumor tissue and used as the TCR template, and approximately 620 ng gDNA was amplified per sample. Multiple biopsies per primary tumor were taken during surgery, spaced as far apart as possible within the tumor mass. Patients in the study cohort, which was described as untreated, were newly diagnosed NSCLC cases going through curative surgery. The samples came from about 16 patients with newly diagnosed non-small cell lung cancer who were having surgery intended to be curative. A couple of independent pathologists reviewed the resected tumor masses. Only high-quality DNA and RNA samples were carried forward to sequencing.

Sequencing input: lung tumor tissue. This chain is built from TRBV12-3 or TRBV12-4 and TRBJ1-5; no D segment can be confidently identified. The TCR was taken from a middle-aged man with non-small cell lung cancer. The nucleotide sequence reads as follows: TGTGCCACCTCCGGGTATAGCAATCAGCCCCAGCATTTT. Its translation is CATSGYSNQPQHF.